This T cell receptor beta chain was sequenced during a study of cytomegalovirus exposure and HLA in healthy donors. CDR3 size: 16 residues. Trimming took off 1 base at V and 3 bases at J, with 15 bases between the two ends. Germline CDR1 reads MGHRA; CDR2 reads YSYEKL. The donors were part of the validation cohort of 120 subjects. That cohort was separate from the first cohort, which comprised roughly 670 subjects. Study-wide points: In the 130 or so validation repertoires, a later analysis found that first-cohort TCR clusters tended to co-occur.

As to this clone: Its target is not known.

Libraries were prepared by immunoSEQ multiplex PCR; TCRdb keeps only in-frame clonotypes and omits some of them. Of roughly 250,000 clones listed, approximately 87% are singletons. The clonotype was recovered from a man aged 18 to 29 in good health and CMV-seronegative. The sequenced sample consisted of PBMCs. The V call is TRBV4-1, the J call TRBJ2-5, with a tentative D call TRBD2 (5 bases). Here the CDR3 DNA reads TGCGCCAGCAGCCAAGCTCTACTGAGGCGGGAAGAGACCCAGTACTTC. Amino acid sequence: CASSQALLRREETQYF.